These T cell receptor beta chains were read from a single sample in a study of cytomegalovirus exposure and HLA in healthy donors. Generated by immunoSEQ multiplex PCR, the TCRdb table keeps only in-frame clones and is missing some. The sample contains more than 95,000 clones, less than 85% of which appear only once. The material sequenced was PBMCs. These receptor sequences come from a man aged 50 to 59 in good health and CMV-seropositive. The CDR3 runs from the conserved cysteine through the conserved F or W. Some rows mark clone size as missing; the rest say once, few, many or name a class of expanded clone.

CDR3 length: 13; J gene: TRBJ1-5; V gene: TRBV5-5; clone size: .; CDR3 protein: CASSLGGAQPQHF
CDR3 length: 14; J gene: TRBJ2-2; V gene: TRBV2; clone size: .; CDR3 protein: CASSASRAKGELFF
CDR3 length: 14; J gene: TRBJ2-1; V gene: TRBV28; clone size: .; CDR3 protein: CASRRAGENNEQFF
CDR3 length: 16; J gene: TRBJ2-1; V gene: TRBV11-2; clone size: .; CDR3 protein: CASSLDSSGVYNEQFF
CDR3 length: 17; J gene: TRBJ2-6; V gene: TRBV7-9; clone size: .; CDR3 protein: CASSQDHRGPGANVLTF
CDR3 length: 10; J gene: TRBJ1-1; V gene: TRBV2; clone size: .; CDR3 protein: CASGRREAFF
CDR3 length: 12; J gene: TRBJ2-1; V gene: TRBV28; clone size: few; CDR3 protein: CASSSYGKEQFF
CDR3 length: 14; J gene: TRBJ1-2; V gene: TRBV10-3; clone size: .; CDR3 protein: CAITSGQGKKGYTF
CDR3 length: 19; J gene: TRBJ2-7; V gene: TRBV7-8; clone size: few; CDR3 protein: CASSLHVGLAGGPSYEQYF
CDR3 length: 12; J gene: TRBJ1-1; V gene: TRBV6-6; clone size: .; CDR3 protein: CASSPTDREAFF